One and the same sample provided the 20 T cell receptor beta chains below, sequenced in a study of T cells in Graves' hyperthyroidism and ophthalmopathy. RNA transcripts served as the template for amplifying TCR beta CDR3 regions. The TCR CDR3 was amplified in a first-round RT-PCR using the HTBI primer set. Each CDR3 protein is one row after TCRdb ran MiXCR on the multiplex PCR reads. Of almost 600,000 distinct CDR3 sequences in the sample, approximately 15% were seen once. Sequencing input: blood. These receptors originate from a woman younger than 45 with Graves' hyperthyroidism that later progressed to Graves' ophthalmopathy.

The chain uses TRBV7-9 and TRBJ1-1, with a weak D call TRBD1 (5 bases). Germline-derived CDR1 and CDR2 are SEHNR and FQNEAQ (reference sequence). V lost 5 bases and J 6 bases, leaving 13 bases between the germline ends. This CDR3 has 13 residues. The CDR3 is CASSPISGPEAFF. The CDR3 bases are TGTGCCAGCAGCCCGATTTCGGGACCTGAAGCTTTCTTT.

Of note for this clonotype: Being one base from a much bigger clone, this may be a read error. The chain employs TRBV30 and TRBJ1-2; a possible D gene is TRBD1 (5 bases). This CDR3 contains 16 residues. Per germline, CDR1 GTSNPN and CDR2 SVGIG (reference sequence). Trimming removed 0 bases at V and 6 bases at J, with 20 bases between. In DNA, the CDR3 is TGTGCCTGGAGTGTCGGGGGGTGGTATTCGGCAGATGGCTACACCTTC. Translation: CAWSVGGWYSADGYTF.

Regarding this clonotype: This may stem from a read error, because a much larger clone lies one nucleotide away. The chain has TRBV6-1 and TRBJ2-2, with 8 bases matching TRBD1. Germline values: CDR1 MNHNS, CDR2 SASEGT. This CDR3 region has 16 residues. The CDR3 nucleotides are TGTGCCAGCAGGGGTCAGGGGGCTCTACCTTCCGGGGAGCCGTTTTTT. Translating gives CASRGQGALPSGEPFF.

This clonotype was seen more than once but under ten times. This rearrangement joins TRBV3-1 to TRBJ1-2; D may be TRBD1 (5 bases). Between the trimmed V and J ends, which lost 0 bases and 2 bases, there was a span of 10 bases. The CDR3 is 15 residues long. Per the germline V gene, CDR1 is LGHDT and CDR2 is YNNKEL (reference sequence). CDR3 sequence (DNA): TGTGCCAGCAGCCAAGACGGGGCAGGGAACTATGGCTACACCTTC. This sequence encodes CASSQDGAGNYGYTF.

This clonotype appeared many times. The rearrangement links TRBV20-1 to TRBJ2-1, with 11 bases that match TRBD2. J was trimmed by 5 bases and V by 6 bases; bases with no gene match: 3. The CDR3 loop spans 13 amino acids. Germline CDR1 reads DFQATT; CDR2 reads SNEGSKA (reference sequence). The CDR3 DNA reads TGCAGTGCCCCGGGACTAGCGGACAATGAGCAGTTCTTC. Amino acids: CSAPGLADNEQFF.

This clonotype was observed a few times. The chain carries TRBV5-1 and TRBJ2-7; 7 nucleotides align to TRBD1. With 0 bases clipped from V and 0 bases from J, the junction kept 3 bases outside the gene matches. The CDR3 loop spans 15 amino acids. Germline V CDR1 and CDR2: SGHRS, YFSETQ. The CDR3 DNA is TGCGCCAGCAGCTTGGGAGGGACAGCCTCCTACGAGCAGTACTTC. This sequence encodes CASSLGGTASYEQYF.

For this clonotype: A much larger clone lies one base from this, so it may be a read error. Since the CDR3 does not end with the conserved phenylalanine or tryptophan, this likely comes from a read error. In DNA form, the CDR3 reads TGTGCCAGCAGTGAAGCTCCCCTAAGGCATACTGAAGCTTTCCTT. It is translated as CASSEAPLRHTEAFL. The genes are TRBV6-1 and TRBJ1-1; D gene ambiguous. The CDR3 is 15 residues long. Germline values: CDR1 MNHNS, CDR2 SASEGT. Trimming took off 0 bases at V and 5 bases at J, with 13 bases between the two ends.

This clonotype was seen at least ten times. The CDR3, as DNA: TGTGCCAGCAGCCAAGGAGAGGCAGGGGGGAATTCACCCCTCCACTTT. This codes for CASSQGEAGGNSPLHF. The chain links TRBV3-1 to TRBJ1-6, with TRBD1 matching over 7 bases. There are 16 residues in the CDR3. The V gene's germline CDR1 is LGHDT and CDR2 YNNKEL (reference sequence). V trimming: 1 base; J trimming: 7 bases; junction bases outside the gene matches: 7.

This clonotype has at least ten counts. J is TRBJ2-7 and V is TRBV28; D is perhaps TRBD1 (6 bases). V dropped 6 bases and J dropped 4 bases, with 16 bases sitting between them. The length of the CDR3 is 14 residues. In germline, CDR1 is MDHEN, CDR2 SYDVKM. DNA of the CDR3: TGTGCCAGCAGCCCAGTACAGGGCTTGTACGAGCAGTACTTC. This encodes CASSPVQGLYEQYF.

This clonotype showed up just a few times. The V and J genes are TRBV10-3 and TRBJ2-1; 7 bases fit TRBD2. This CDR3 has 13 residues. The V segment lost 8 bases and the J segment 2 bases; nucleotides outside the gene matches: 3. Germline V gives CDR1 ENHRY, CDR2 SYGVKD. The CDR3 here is CAIWGGTYNEQFF. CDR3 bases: TGTGCCATCTGGGGGGGTACCTACAATGAGCAGTTCTTC.

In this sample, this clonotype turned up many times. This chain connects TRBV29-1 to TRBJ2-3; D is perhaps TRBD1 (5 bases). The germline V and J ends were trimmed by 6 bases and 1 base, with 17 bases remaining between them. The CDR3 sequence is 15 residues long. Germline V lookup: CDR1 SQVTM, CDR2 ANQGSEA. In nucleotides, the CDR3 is TGCAGCGTCCGGCAAGGTCCGACAGGCACAGATACGCAGTATTTT. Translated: CSVRQGPTGTDTQYF.

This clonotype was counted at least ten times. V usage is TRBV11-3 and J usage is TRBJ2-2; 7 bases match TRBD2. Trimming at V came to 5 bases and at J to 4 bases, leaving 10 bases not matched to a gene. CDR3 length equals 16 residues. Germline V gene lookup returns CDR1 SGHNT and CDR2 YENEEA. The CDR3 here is CASSPSGLDVTGELFF. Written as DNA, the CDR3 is TGTGCCAGCAGCCCTTCAGGACTAGATGTCACCGGGGAGCTGTTTTTT.

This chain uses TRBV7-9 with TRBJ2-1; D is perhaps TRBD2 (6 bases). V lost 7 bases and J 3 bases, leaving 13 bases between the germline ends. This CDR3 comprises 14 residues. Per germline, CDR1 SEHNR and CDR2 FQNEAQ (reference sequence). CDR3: CASTLGRDYNEQFF. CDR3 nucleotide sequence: TGTGCCAGCACCCTAGGGCGGGACTACAATGAGCAGTTCTTC.

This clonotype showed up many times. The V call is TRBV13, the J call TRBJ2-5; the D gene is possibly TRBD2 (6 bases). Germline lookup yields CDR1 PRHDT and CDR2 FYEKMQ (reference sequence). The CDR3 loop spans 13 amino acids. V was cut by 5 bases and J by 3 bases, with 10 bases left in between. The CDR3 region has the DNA TGTGCCAGCAGCGGCGCGGGGAAAGAGACCCAGTACTTC. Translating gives CASSGAGKETQYF. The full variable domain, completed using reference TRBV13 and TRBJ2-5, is AAGVIQSPRHLIKEKRETATLKCYPIPRHDTVYWYQQGPGQDPQFLISFYEKMQSDKGSIPDRFSAQQFSDYHSELNMSSLELGDSALYFCASSGAGKETQYFGPGTRLLVL.

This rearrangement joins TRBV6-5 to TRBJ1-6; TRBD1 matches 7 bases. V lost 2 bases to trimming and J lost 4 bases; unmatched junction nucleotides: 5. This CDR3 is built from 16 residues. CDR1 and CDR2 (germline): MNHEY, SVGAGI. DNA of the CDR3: TGTGCCAGCAGTTACCGACAGGGATCGTATAATTCACCCCTCCACTTT. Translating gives CASSYRQGSYNSPLHF.

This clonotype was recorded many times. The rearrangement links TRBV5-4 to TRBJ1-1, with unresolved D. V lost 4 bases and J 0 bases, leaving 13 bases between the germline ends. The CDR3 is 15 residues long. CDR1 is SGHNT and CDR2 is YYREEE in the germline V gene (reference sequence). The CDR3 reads CASSPEKTLNTEAFF. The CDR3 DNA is TGTGCCAGCAGCCCTGAAAAGACTTTGAACACTGAAGCTTTCTTT. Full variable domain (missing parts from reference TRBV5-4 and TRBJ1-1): ETGVTQSPTHLIKTRGQQVTLRCSSQSGHNTVSWYQQALGQGPQFIFQYYREEENGRGNFPPRFSGLQFPNYSSELNVNALELDDSALYLCASSPEKTLNTEAFFGQGTRLTVV.

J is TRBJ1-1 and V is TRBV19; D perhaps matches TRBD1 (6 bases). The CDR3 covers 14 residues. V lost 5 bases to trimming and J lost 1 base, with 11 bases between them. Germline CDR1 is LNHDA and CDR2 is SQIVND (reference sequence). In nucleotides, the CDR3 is TGTGCCAGTAGTTTAGGGACATCGAACACTGAAGCTTTCTTT. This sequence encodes CASSLGTSNTEAFF.

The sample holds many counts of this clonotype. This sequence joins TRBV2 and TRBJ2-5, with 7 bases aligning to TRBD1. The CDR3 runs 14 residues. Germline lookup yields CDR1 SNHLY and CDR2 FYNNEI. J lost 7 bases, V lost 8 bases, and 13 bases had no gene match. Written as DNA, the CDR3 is TGTGCCAGCCTCGAGAGGGGGCAGGGAGTGACCCAGTACTTC. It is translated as CASLERGQGVTQYF.

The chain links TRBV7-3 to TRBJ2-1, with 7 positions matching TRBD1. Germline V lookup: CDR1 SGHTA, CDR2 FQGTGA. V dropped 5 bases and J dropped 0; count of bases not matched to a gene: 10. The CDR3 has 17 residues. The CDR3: CASSPEGARVSYNEQFF. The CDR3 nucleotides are TGTGCCAGCAGCCCAGAGGGGGCTCGGGTCTCCTACAATGAGCAGTTCTTC.

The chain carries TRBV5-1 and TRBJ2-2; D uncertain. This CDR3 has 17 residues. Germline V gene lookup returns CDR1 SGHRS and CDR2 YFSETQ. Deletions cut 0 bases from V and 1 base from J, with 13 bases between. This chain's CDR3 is CASSLEPPELNTGELFF. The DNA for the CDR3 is TGCGCCAGCAGCTTGGAACCTCCGGAGCTGAACACCGGGGAGCTGTTTTTT.